The 28 T cell receptor beta chains below come from one sample, sequenced in a study of blood T cell repertoires in COVID-19. Measured with immunoSEQ multiplex PCR; TCRdb has only the in-frame clones, and not every one. The data show about 110,000 clones, almost 80% seen once. The sequenced material came from peripheral blood. The receptors were gathered from a woman older than 75 with active or convalescent COVID-19.

The genes are TRBV7-9 and TRBJ2-3; 10 bases are shared with TRBD2. Germline V gene lookup returns CDR1 SEHNR and CDR2 FQNEAQ (reference sequence). The length of the CDR3 is 17 residues. J lost 1 base, V lost 2 bases, and 6 bases had no gene match. The DNA for the CDR3 is TGTGCCAGCAGCTTAATGGCTAGCGGGAGTGGCACAGATACGCAGTATTTT. It encodes CASSLMASGSGTDTQYF.

The J gene is TRBJ2-5, the V gene TRBV5-4; D ambiguous. Between the trimmed V and J ends, which lost 4 bases and 1 base, there was a span of 14 bases. The germline gives CDR1 SGHNT, CDR2 YYREEE (reference sequence). The CDR3 has 15 amino acids. CDR3 DNA: TGTGCCAGCAGCAGTTTACTCGGGTCCCAAGAGACCCAGTACTTC. Its translation: CASSSLLGSQETQYF. Full variable domain (remainder filled in from reference TRBV5-4 and TRBJ2-5): ETGVTQSPTHLIKTRGQQVTLRCSSQSGHNTVSWYQQALGQGPQFIFQYYREEENGRGNFPPRFSGLQFPNYSSELNVNALELDDSALYLCASSSLLGSQETQYFGPGTRLLVL.

Remarks on this clone: The junction does not match germline at one end; this may be a read error. The chain links TRBV18 to TRBJ2-1, with 9 positions matching TRBD2. In germline, CDR1 is KGHSH, CDR2 LQKENI. This CDR3 has 15 amino acids. In DNA form, the CDR3 reads TGTGCCAGCTCACCACCTAGCCTAGCGGGAACAGGGTCGGTCTTC. Translating it yields CASSPPSLAGTGSVF. The whole variable domain, remainder taken from reference TRBV18 and TRBJ2-1, is NAGVMQNPRHLVRRRGQEARLRCSPMKGHSHVYWYRQLPEEGLKFMVYLQKENIIDESGMPKERFSAEFPKEGPSILRIQQVVRGDSAAYFCASSPPSLAGTGSVFGPGTRLTVL.

The chain employs TRBV7-6 and TRBJ2-2; TRBD1 is a possible D gene (6 bases). The CDR3 runs to 15 residues. Trimming removed 1 base from V and 5 bases from J, with 11 bases in between. In germline, CDR1 is SGHVS, CDR2 FNYEAQ. The CDR3 is CASSLDRETTGELFF. The CDR3 DNA reads TGTGCCAGCAGCTTAGACAGGGAAACGACCGGGGAGCTGTTTTTT.

The V gene is TRBV5-8, the J gene TRBJ2-1; 10 bases are a match to TRBD2. The germline CDR1 and CDR2 sequences are SGHTS and YDEGEE. Trimming cost V 5 bases and J 6 bases; bases outside gene matches: 8. The CDR3 runs to 15 residues. The CDR3 DNA sequence: TGTGCCAGCAGGGTCGGGACTAGCGAGTTCAATGAGCAGTTCTTC. The encoded protein is CASRVGTSEFNEQFF. The full variable domain, rest sourced from reference TRBV5-8 and TRBJ2-1, is EAGVTQSPTHLIKTRGQQATLRCSPISGHTSVYWYQQALGLGLQFLLWYDEGEERNRGNFPPRFSGRQFPNYSSELNVNALELEDSALYLCASRVGTSEFNEQFFGPGTRLTVL.

The chain combines TRBV30 with TRBJ2-3; D remains ambiguous. This CDR3 contains 11 residues. Germline V CDR1 and CDR2: GTSNPN, SVGIG (reference sequence). Trimming stripped 4 bases from V and 4 bases from J, with 6 bases between. The DNA of the CDR3 is TGTGCCTGGACTCTAGCAGATACGCAGTATTTT. It encodes CAWTLADTQYF.

The chain couples TRBV6-5 to TRBJ2-5; 7 nucleotides line up with TRBD1. Germline trimming cut 7 bases from V and 4 bases from J; bases unmatched to any gene: 3. This CDR3 region has 12 residues. The germline V gene has CDR1 MNHEY and CDR2 SVGAGI. CDR3 protein: CASKGAVETQYF. Here the CDR3 DNA reads TGTGCCAGCAAGGGGGCCGTAGAGACCCAGTACTTC.

J is TRBJ2-7 and V is TRBV28, with TRBD2 matching 9 bases. The germline gives CDR1 MDHEN, CDR2 SYDVKM. The CDR3 length is 14 residues. Trimming at V came to 8 bases and at J to 4 bases, leaving 9 bases not matched to a gene. The CDR3 here is CASLPSGVGYEQYF. The CDR3 DNA sequence: TGTGCCAGCCTCCCTAGCGGGGTCGGATACGAGCAGTACTTC.

This clone was detected only a few times. V gene TRBV9 combines with J gene TRBJ1-4; D is perhaps TRBD1 (5 bases). V lost 4 bases to trimming and J lost 8 bases, with 18 bases between them. This CDR3 contains 15 residues. CDR1 SGDLS and CDR2 YYNGEE come from the germline V gene. The CDR3 DNA reads as TGTGCCAGCAGCCCTGTCCAGGGAATAGGCGAAAAACTGTTTTTT. It yields the protein CASSPVQGIGEKLFF. Using reference TRBV9 and TRBJ1-4 for the parts outside the CDR3, the full variable domain is DSGVTQTPKHLITATGQRVTLRCSPRSGDLSVYWYQQSLDQGLQFLIQYYNGEERAKGNILERFSAQQFPDLHSELNLSSLELGDSALYFCASSPVQGIGEKLFFGSGTQLSVL.

V gene TRBV7-3 combines with J gene TRBJ2-1; D may be TRBD1 (5 bases). Germline CDR1 SGHTA, CDR2 FQGTGA. Trimming cost V 0 bases and J 6 bases, with 21 bases left between them. The CDR3 loop spans 18 amino acids. For the CDR3, the DNA is TGTGCCAGCAGCTTAACGGGAAGGACAAGCGCAACCCCCAATGAGCAGTTCTTC. Its protein is CASSLTGRTSATPNEQFF.

V gene TRBV7-7 combines with J gene TRBJ1-1; D is ambiguous. V gave up 2 bases and J gave up 0 bases, with 4 bases separating them. This CDR3 has 13 residues. The germline CDR1 and CDR2 sequences are SSHAT and FNYEAQ (reference sequence). The CDR3 sequence: CASSLYMNTEAFF. CDR3 nucleotides: TGTGCCAGCAGCTTATATATGAACACTGAAGCTTTCTTT.

The rearrangement links TRBV7-3 to TRBJ2-1, with D tentatively TRBD1 (6 bases). The CDR3 spans 14 residues. The germline V and J ends were trimmed by 5 bases and 6 bases, with 14 bases remaining between them. Germline assignment: CDR1 SGHTA and CDR2 FQGTGA. The CDR3 DNA follows: TGTGCCAGCAGCACACAGGGAATCAGCAATGAGCAGTTCTTC. Translated: CASSTQGISNEQFF.

The rearrangement links TRBV6-5 to TRBJ1-2, with 7 bases lining up with TRBD1. Germline V CDR1 and CDR2: MNHEY, SVGAGI. The CDR3 runs to 14 residues. Germline trimming cut 7 bases from V and 4 bases from J; bases unmatched to any gene: 9. In nucleotides, the CDR3 is TGTGCCAGCATAGATTATGAGGGGGCCTATGGCTACACCTTC. This codes for CASIDYEGAYGYTF.

This rearrangement joins TRBV5-1 to TRBJ2-5; 10 nucleotides agree with TRBD2. Germline CDR1 SGHRS, CDR2 YFSETQ. V was clipped by 2 bases and J by 3 bases; unmatched bases: 4. This CDR3 is built from 15 residues. The CDR3 DNA is TGCGCCAGCAGCTTACTAGCGGGAAGGGAAGAGACCCAGTACTTC. Translated: CASSLLAGREETQYF.

This clone was detected once. This sequence joins TRBV7-9 and TRBJ2-3, with 8 bases matching TRBD2. With V trimmed by 1 base and J by 2 bases, 5 bases remained unmatched. The germline V gene has CDR1 SEHNR and CDR2 FQNEAQ (reference sequence). CDR3 size: 16 residues. The DNA for the CDR3 is TGTGCCAGCAGCTTAGTGTCTAGCGGGTACACAGATACGCAGTATTTT. Its protein is CASSLVSSGYTDTQYF.

The rearrangement uses TRBV5-8 and TRBJ1-2, with TRBD1 matching over 10 bases. J gave up 5 bases and V 0 bases, and 10 bases lay outside the gene matches. CDR1 SGHTS and CDR2 YDEGEE come from the germline V gene. The CDR3 contains 17 residues. Written as DNA, the CDR3 is TGTGCCAGCAGCTTGGTGACGCTGAGGGACAGGGGTTATGGCTACACCTTC. It specifies CASSLVTLRDRGYGYTF.

The chain carries TRBV21-1 and TRBJ2-5; TRBD1 is taken as the D call from the table, unchecked against the DNA. TRBV21-1 is an annotated pseudogene. This CDR3 region has 16 residues. CDR3 sequence (DNA): TGTGCCAGCAGCGCCGCTGGTGGCAGGGGCCAAGAGACCCAGTACTTC. It is translated as CASSAAGGRGQETQYF.

The DNA of the CDR3 is TGTGCCAGCAGCAACATAGCGGGAGGGCCGGCGGATGAGCAGTTCTTC. This codes for CASSNIAGGPADEQFF. V usage is TRBV7-6 and J usage is TRBJ2-1; TRBD2 matches at 11 bases. The J segment lost 8 bases and the V segment lost 5 bases, leaving 11 bases of the junction unmatched. The CDR3 runs 16 residues. Germline V lookup: CDR1 SGHVS, CDR2 FNYEAQ.

Concerning this clone: Other nucleotide sequences in the sample specify the same CDR3. The gene calls are TRBV11-2 and TRBJ2-7; D might be TRBD1 (5 bases). Germline CDR1 SGHAT, CDR2 FQNNGV. The length of the CDR3 is 12 residues. Trimming took 6 bases from V and 4 from J, leaving 10 bases between them. The CDR3 region is CASSSQGYEQYF. CDR3 in DNA: TGTGCCAGCAGTTCGCAGGGATACGAGCAGTACTTC.

The chain has TRBV7-2 and TRBJ2-1, with TRBD2 matching over 10 bases. This CDR3 spans 15 amino acids. After removal of 3 bases from V and 8 bases from J, the junction contained 7 bases not matched to a gene. Looked up from germline, CDR1 is SGHTA and CDR2 is FQGNSA. DNA for the CDR3: TGTGCCAGCAGCTTGGGACCTAGCGGGAGATATGAGCAGTTCTTC. Protein sequence: CASSLGPSGRYEQFF.

A note on this clone: Sequence at one end of the junction differs from germline and may be a read error. CDR3 nucleotide sequence: TGCAGTGCTAGAGATTACGACAGGCCCGTTTTT. Translation: CSARDYDRPVF. The chain combines TRBV20-1 with TRBJ1-6; a weak D match, TRBD1 (6 bases). Germline V gives CDR1 DFQATT, CDR2 SNEGSKA (reference sequence). This CDR3 region has 11 residues.

V gene TRBV2 combines with J gene TRBJ2-1, with TRBD1 matching 7 bases. Germline CDR1 reads SNHLY; CDR2 reads FYNNEI. This CDR3 region has 16 residues. V shed 2 bases and J 2 bases; nucleotides not matched to a gene: 6. In DNA, the CDR3 is TGTGCCAGCAGTGAACTCCACAGGGGCGCCTACAATGAGCAGTTCTTC. Protein: CASSELHRGAYNEQFF.

The chain employs TRBV6-5 and TRBJ2-1; D might be TRBD2 (6 bases). Trimming shortened V by 6 bases and J by 2 bases, and 11 bases separated the two germline ends. This CDR3 contains 14 residues. Per germline, CDR1 MNHEY and CDR2 SVGAGI. CDR3 DNA sequence: TGTGCCAGCAGCCGGGACTCAACCTACAATGAGCAGTTCTTC. Translating gives CASSRDSTYNEQFF.

The chain couples TRBV27 to TRBJ1-5; TRBD1 matches 11 bases. The CDR3 loop spans 14 amino acids. Per germline, CDR1 MNHEY and CDR2 SMNVEV (reference sequence). V trimming: 9 bases; J trimming: 6 bases; junction bases outside the gene matches: 7. Here the CDR3 DNA reads TGTGCCAGGGACAGGGGGCATCGATTTCAGCCCCAGCATTTT. It translates to CARDRGHRFQPQHF.

This chain connects TRBV19 to TRBJ2-1, with TRBD2 matching 11 bases. The CDR3 spans 18 residues. Germline CDR1 is LNHDA and CDR2 is SQIVND (reference sequence). V shed 2 bases, J shed 5 bases, and the junction held 11 bases outside the gene matches. CDR3 residues: CASSISRLAGGGNNEQFF. The CDR3 DNA reads TGTGCCAGTAGTATAAGTCGGCTAGCGGGAGGAGGAAACAATGAGCAGTTCTTC.

V usage is TRBV5-4 and J usage is TRBJ2-2; D is unclear. This CDR3 spans 12 amino acids. Germline-derived CDR1 and CDR2 are SGHNT and YYREEE (reference sequence). V was shortened by 0 bases and J by 7 bases, with 4 bases between the two germline ends. The CDR3 reads CASSLDSGELFF. As DNA, the CDR3 is TGTGCCAGCAGCTTGGACAGCGGGGAGCTGTTTTTT.

The chain uses TRBV10-1 and TRBJ2-5, with D possibly being TRBD1 (6 bases). CDR1 is WNHNN, CDR2 SYGVQD, per germline (reference sequence). V lost 2 bases, J lost 4 bases, and 17 bases lay in between. The CDR3 loop spans 16 amino acids. The CDR3 DNA is TGCGCCAGCAGTGAGGGGGGCCAGGGTCCCCGAGAGACCCAGTACTTC. Translated, it gives CASSEGGQGPRETQYF.

V gene TRBV28 combines with J gene TRBJ1-2; weak D call: TRBD1 (6 bases). Trimming took off 6 bases at V and 4 bases at J, with 18 bases between the two ends. CDR3 size: 15 residues. The V gene's germline CDR1 is MDHEN and CDR2 SYDVKM. The CDR3 spells CASSSRTVWSYGYTF. The CDR3 nucleotides are TGTGCCAGCAGCAGCCGGACAGTCTGGAGCTATGGCTACACCTTC.